These 10 T cell receptor beta chains were all obtained from the same sample, sequenced in a study of T cells in Graves' hyperthyroidism and ophthalmopathy (dated by TCRdb to between 2018 and 2020). Library preparation employed multiplex PCR. TCRdb lists the instrument as Illumina HiSeq 2000. The TCR beta CDR3 regions were amplified from RNA transcripts. A first-round RT-PCR of the TCR CDR3 used the HTBI primer set with the Qiagen OneStep RT-PCR kit. Through fastp at Q25 and MiXCR, TCRdb rebuilt clones from the public reads, retaining in-frame beta chains. Each entry merges the rows of one CDR3 protein and shows their most common DNA and genes. The sample table lists about 600,000 distinct CDR3 sequences, approximately 15% of them with a count of one. The leading ten clones occupy 6.5% to 9% of the sample. Sequences were obtained from blood. The receptors stem from a woman aged 18-29 years with Graves' ophthalmopathy.

This clonotype was seen more than once but under ten times. The CDR3 is CASSQFPGLAGLPDTQYF. CDR3 DNA sequence: TGCGCCAGCAGCCAATTCCCGGGACTAGCGGGACTGCCAGATACGCAGTATTTT. J is TRBJ2-3 and V is TRBV4-1; 13 positions agree with TRBD2. CDR1 is MGHRA and CDR2 is YSYEKL in the germline V gene. V shed 2 bases, J shed 4 bases, and the junction held 9 bases outside the gene matches. The CDR3 extends over 18 amino acids.

Only a few counts were recorded for this clonotype. This sequence joins TRBV13 and TRBJ2-5; 14 bases are shared with TRBD2. CDR3 length: 20 residues. The V gene's germline CDR1 is PRHDT and CDR2 FYEKMQ (reference sequence). Trimming cost V 4 bases and J 2 bases; bases outside gene matches: 15. CDR3 nucleotides: TGTGCCAGCAGCTGGGCCCCCGGGACTAGCGGGAGATGGGAGCAAGAGACCCAGTACTTC. Translation gives CASSWAPGTSGRWEQETQYF.

This clonotype was found a few times. The chain joins TRBV30 to TRBJ2-3; no clear D gene. Trimming cost V 2 bases and J 6 bases, with 12 bases left between them. Per germline, CDR1 GTSNPN and CDR2 SVGIG (reference sequence). The CDR3 is made up of 13 amino acids. Written as DNA, the CDR3 is TGTGCCTGGAGTAAAAGTACATATGATACGCAGTATTTT. Its protein product is CAWSKSTYDTQYF.

This clonotype has ten or more counts. This chain links TRBV11-2 with TRBJ2-1; 10 bases fit TRBD2. The V gene's germline CDR1 is SGHAT and CDR2 FQNNGV. The CDR3 contains 16 residues. Unmatched junction bases numbered 8, after V lost 5 bases and J lost 4 bases. The CDR3: CASSDTAGGVYNEQFF. In DNA, the CDR3 is TGTGCCAGCAGCGATACAGCGGGAGGGGTATACAATGAGCAGTTCTTC.

This clonotype has a single count. A clone one base away is much larger, so this may be a read error. V gene TRBV5-1 combines with J gene TRBJ2-3, with D tentatively TRBD1 or TRBD2 (6 bases each). Germline CDR1 is SGHRS and CDR2 is YFSETQ. The CDR3 consists of 14 residues. The CDR3 here is CAGSLEGGEDTQYF. For the CDR3, the DNA is TGCGCCGGCAGCTTGGAGGGGGGTGAAGATACGCAGTATTTT.

This clonotype was recorded many times. V is TRBV3-1 and J is TRBJ1-2; unclear D gene. CDR1 and CDR2 (germline): LGHDT, YNNKEL (reference sequence). Trimming removed 1 base from V and 5 bases from J, with 14 bases in between. This CDR3 region has 15 residues. The CDR3 region is CASSQGLDELYGYTF. The CDR3 nucleotides read TGTGCCAGCAGCCAAGGTCTGGACGAACTATATGGCTACACCTTC.

This clonotype was counted ten times or more. The V gene is TRBV12-3 or TRBV12-4, the J gene TRBJ1-5; tentative D call: TRBD1 (6 bases). This CDR3 region has 14 residues. V gave up 2 bases and J gave up 6 bases, with 11 bases separating them. CDR3 in amino acids: CASSLFRGGQPQHF. CDR3 DNA sequence: TGTGCCAGCAGTTTATTCAGGGGAGGTCAGCCCCAGCATTTT.

This clonotype appeared a few times. The chain has TRBV5-5 and TRBJ2-7; D might be TRBD2 (5 bases). Trimming took off 0 bases at V and 7 bases at J, with 11 bases between the two ends. CDR3 length: 13 amino acids. Germline loops: CDR1 SGHKS, CDR2 YYEKEE (reference sequence). The CDR3 bases are TGTGCCAGCAGCTTGGTGAACACGGGAGAGCAGTACTTC. Amino acid sequence: CASSLVNTGEQYF.

This clonotype showed up just a few times. V gene TRBV7-6 combines with J gene TRBJ2-2; D might be TRBD2 (7 bases). This CDR3 has 15 amino acids. Germline CDR1 and CDR2: SGHVS and FNYEAQ. Trimming removed 1 base at V and 5 bases at J, with 11 bases between. DNA of the CDR3: TGTGCCAGCAGCTTAGAGAGGGGGGGGACCGGGGAGCTGTTTTTT. Translating gives CASSLERGGTGELFF.

The V call is TRBV7-9, the J call TRBJ2-1; the match to TRBD2 covers 12 bases. The CDR3 runs to 16 residues. The germline V gene encodes CDR1 SEHNR and CDR2 FQNEAQ (reference sequence). Losses at the gene ends were 5 bases for V and 9 bases for J; bases not matched to a gene: 11. The CDR3 loop is CASSQELAGGRSEQFF. The CDR3 DNA sequence: TGTGCCAGCAGCCAAGAACTAGCGGGAGGCCGATCTGAGCAGTTCTTC.